This T cell receptor beta chain was retrieved from a study of CD8+ T cells in alopecia areata. The germline gives CDR1 LGHNA, CDR2 YNFKEQ. The V end was cut by 0 bases, the J end by 4 bases, with 11 bases between. This CDR3 has 15 residues. Treatment given: oral pan-JAK inhibitor, 5-10 mg twice daily. The sequencing template was cDNA reverse transcribed from extracted RNA. The table came from immunoSEQ multiplex PCR; TCRdb's copy has only in-frame clones and leaves some out. The sample has fewer than 200,000 clones; about 54% are singletons. The material was CD4+ T cells sorted from blood, obtained at approximately week 56, from a patient treated with tofacitinib. The TCR originated in a human donor with alopecia areata. This chain joins TRBV4-2 and TRBJ2-3; no reliable D call. The CDR3 spells CASSQDFSVPDTQYF. As DNA, the CDR3 is TGTGCCAGCAGCCAAGACTTCAGCGTCCCAGATACGCAGTATTTT.